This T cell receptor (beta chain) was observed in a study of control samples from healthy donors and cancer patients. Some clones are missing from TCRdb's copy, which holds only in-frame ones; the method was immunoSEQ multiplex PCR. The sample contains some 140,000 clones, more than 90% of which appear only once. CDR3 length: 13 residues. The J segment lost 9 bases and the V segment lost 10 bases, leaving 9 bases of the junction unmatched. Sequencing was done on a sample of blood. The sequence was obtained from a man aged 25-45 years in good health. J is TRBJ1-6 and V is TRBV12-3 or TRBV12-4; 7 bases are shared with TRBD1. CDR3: CATRGPPGSPLHF. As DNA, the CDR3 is TGTGCCACTAGGGGGCCTCCGGGTTCACCCCTCCACTTT.